This entry lists 18 T cell receptor beta chains sequenced from one sample in a study of human T cells and chemical hapten exposure. In TCRdb, the RACE reads were re-called with MiXCR into one record per CDR3 protein. The table lists about 84,000 distinct CDR3 sequences, 9.5% to 14% of them singletons, with over 3.5% in the top ten. Time point: patch test 3, about 24 weeks after DPC sensitization. The treatment was: therapeutic diphenylcyclopropenone sensitization with weekly scalp DPC. The sequenced sample was whole blood, obtained in connection with sensitization to the hapten diphenylcyclopropenone (DPC). The receptor source for this set is a woman between 45 and 60 years old with alopecia areata. Some clones in this sample may be carry-over from other donors' samples.

Ten or more counts support this clonotype. The V gene is TRBV29-1, the J gene TRBJ2-3, with D perhaps assigned TRBD1 or TRBD2 (6 bases each). Germline V lookup: CDR1 SQVTM, CDR2 ANQGSEA. Trimming cost V 6 bases and J 2 bases, with 15 bases left between them. This CDR3 region has 14 residues. The CDR3 here is CSVRMGGVTDTQYF. The CDR3 DNA reads as TGCAGCGTCCGGATGGGGGGCGTCACAGATACGCAGTATTTT.

The rearrangement joins TRBV6-2 or TRBV6-3 to TRBJ2-5; no reliable D call. The CDR3 contains 12 residues. The V and J ends lost 4 bases and 6 bases respectively, with 9 bases between them. Germline-derived CDR1 and CDR2 are MNHEY and SVGEGT. The CDR3 DNA follows: TGTGCCAGCAGTTTCCAAGAAAAGACCCAGTACTTC. It codes for CASSFQEKTQYF.

V is TRBV5-1 and J is TRBJ2-5; D possibly corresponds to TRBD1 (5 bases). The CDR3 runs to 15 residues. The V gene's germline CDR1 is SGHRS and CDR2 YFSETQ. The V end was cut by 1 base, the J end by 1 base, with 11 bases between. CDR3 DNA sequence: TGCGCCAGCAGCTTGAGGGGAATCGGCCAAGAGACCCAGTACTTC. It yields the protein CASSLRGIGQETQYF.

This clonotype was counted many times. This chain links TRBV7-9 with TRBJ1-5; 10 nucleotides line up with TRBD1. The J segment lost 5 bases and the V segment lost 4 bases, leaving 5 bases of the junction unmatched. Germline assignment: CDR1 SEHNR and CDR2 FQNEAQ (reference sequence). The CDR3 loop spans 15 amino acids. CDR3 protein: CASSSQTGGDQPQHF. DNA of the CDR3: TGTGCCAGCAGCTCCCAGACAGGGGGCGATCAGCCCCAGCATTTT.

This clonotype was detected many times. CDR3 region: CASRALGREGDTQYF. The CDR3 nucleotides read TGTGCCAGCAGAGCTCTAGGGCGGGAAGGAGATACGCAGTATTTT. This chain connects TRBV27 to TRBJ2-3, with D tentatively TRBD2 (6 bases). Between the trimmed V and J ends, which lost 6 bases and 5 bases, there was a span of 18 bases. In germline, CDR1 is MNHEY, CDR2 SMNVEV (reference sequence). The CDR3 runs 15 residues.

Only a few counts were recorded for this clonotype. The chain joins TRBV5-1 to TRBJ2-5; D may be TRBD1 (5 bases). The CDR3 runs 13 residues. The V end was cut by 4 bases, the J end by 5 bases, with 12 bases between. Looked up from germline, CDR1 is SGHRS and CDR2 is YFSETQ. The CDR3 here is CASSGAPVETQYF. The CDR3 DNA is TGCGCCAGCAGCGGGGCCCCGGTGGAGACCCAGTACTTC.

This clonotype was seen just once. The chain links TRBV6-1 to TRBJ2-2, with 13 bases fitting TRBD2. V dropped 6 bases and J dropped 7; count of bases not matched to a gene: 5. CDR1 and CDR2 (germline): MNHNS, SASEGT. The CDR3 loop spans 15 amino acids. The CDR3 protein is CASRRTSGSVGELFF. CDR3 nucleotide sequence: TGTGCCAGCAGGAGGACTAGCGGGAGCGTCGGGGAGCTGTTTTTT.

The chain carries TRBV29-1 and TRBJ2-4; 9 positions match TRBD1. CDR1 and CDR2 from the germline V gene are SQVTM and ANQGSEA. The CDR3 contains 15 residues. The trim removed 7 bases at V and 9 bases at J, leaving 16 bases unmatched. CDR3 in amino acids: CSASPSGTGLGIQYF. Written as DNA, the CDR3 is TGCAGCGCCTCTCCTTCCGGGACAGGGTTGGGCATTCAGTACTTC.

This clonotype was seen ten or more times. The chain is built from TRBV6-2 or TRBV6-3 and TRBJ2-1, with 11 bases fitting TRBD2. Germline CDR1 is MNHEY and CDR2 is SVGEGT. The trim removed 8 bases at V and 4 bases at J, leaving 7 bases unmatched. This CDR3 is built from 15 residues. CDR3: CASRASGRLYNEQFF. CDR3 DNA sequence: TGTGCCAGCCGGGCTAGCGGGAGGTTATACAATGAGCAGTTCTTC.

The CDR3 DNA is TGTGCCAGCAGCTTGGGGGCCGGACCTCATGCGTTGGAGCTGTTTTTT. This translates into CASSLGAGPHALELFF. The chain couples TRBV5-5 to TRBJ2-2; no clear D. The CDR3 sequence is 16 residues long. Trimming took 0 bases from V and 10 from J, leaving 19 bases between them. Looked up from germline, CDR1 is SGHKS and CDR2 is YYEKEE (reference sequence). The whole variable domain, remainder taken from reference TRBV5-5 and TRBJ2-2, is DAGVTQSPTHLIKTRGQQVTLRCSPISGHKSVSWYQQVLGQGPQFIFQYYEKEERGRGNFPDRFSARQFPNYSSELNVNALLLGDSALYLCASSLGAGPHALELFFGEGSRLTVL.

This clonotype was detected ten times or more. V is TRBV19 and J is TRBJ1-1; the D is unclear. Germline CDR1 and CDR2: LNHDA and SQIVND (reference sequence). Trimming stripped 6 bases from V and 0 bases from J, with 8 bases between. The CDR3 length is 13 residues. DNA for the CDR3: TGTGCCAGTAGCAACACCTTGAACACTGAAGCTTTCTTT. Translation gives CASSNTLNTEAFF.

The chain employs TRBV6-1 and TRBJ2-2; D is uncertain. Germline V gene lookup returns CDR1 MNHNS and CDR2 SASEGT. The CDR3 is 10 residues long. V was pared by 8 bases and J by 6 bases, with 4 bases between. The CDR3 nucleotides read TGTGCCAGCCGGTCCGGGGAGCTGTTTTTT. This gives the protein CASRSGELFF.

This clonotype was counted a few times. The chain uses TRBV28 and TRBJ1-2, with 8 bases identical to TRBD1. V shed 6 bases and J 4 bases; nucleotides not matched to a gene: 7. The V gene's germline CDR1 is MDHEN and CDR2 SYDVKM. CDR3 length: 14 amino acids. This CDR3 is CASRGDRGPYGYTF. The DNA for the CDR3 is TGTGCCAGCAGGGGCGACAGGGGTCCCTATGGCTACACCTTC.

This sequence joins TRBV7-9 and TRBJ2-3, with 9 bases identical to TRBD1. V lost 5 bases, J lost 5 bases, and 8 bases stayed unmatched. The CDR3 contains 15 residues. The germline gives CDR1 SEHNR, CDR2 FQNEAQ (reference sequence). The CDR3 here is CASSPTGGEGDTQYF. CDR3 sequence (DNA): TGTGCCAGCAGCCCCACAGGGGGCGAGGGAGATACGCAGTATTTT.

In its sample, this clonotype was seen a few times. The genes are TRBV27 and TRBJ2-5; D is perhaps TRBD1 or TRBD2 (5 bases each). The CDR3 covers 13 residues. V lost 2 bases and J 5 bases, leaving 9 bases between the germline ends. The germline gives CDR1 MNHEY, CDR2 SMNVEV (reference sequence). CDR3 in DNA: TGTGCCAGCAGTTTACGGGGCCGGGAGACCCAGTACTTC. Its translation: CASSLRGRETQYF.

This clonotype has more than one count but fewer than ten. The chain carries TRBV11-1 and TRBJ2-7; possibly TRBD2 for D (5 bases). V was pared by 6 bases and J by 3 bases, with 9 bases between. There are 12 residues in the CDR3. Germline CDR1 is SGHAT and CDR2 is FQDESV (reference sequence). The CDR3 loop is CASSSRGYEQYF. CDR3 bases: TGTGCCAGCAGTTCACGGGGCTACGAGCAGTACTTC.

The V and J genes are TRBV7-2 and TRBJ1-1; TRBD1 might be the D (6 bases). Per the germline V gene, CDR1 is SGHTA and CDR2 is FQGNSA. Trimming removed 0 bases from V and 4 bases from J, with 12 bases in between. The CDR3 has 15 residues. CDR3 sequence: CASSLARQAGTEAFF. DNA of the CDR3: TGTGCCAGCAGCTTAGCCCGACAGGCGGGCACTGAAGCTTTCTTT.

In this sample, this clonotype turned up a few times. The rearrangement links TRBV7-9 to TRBJ1-2; D may be TRBD1 (5 bases). The germline V and J ends were trimmed by 2 bases and 8 bases, with 12 bases remaining between them. This CDR3 has 13 residues. Looked up from germline, CDR1 is SEHNR and CDR2 is FQNEAQ (reference sequence). Here the CDR3 reads CASSLRRQYGYTF. The CDR3 DNA follows: TGTGCCAGCAGCTTAAGACGACAGTACGGCTACACCTTC.